The rows below give T cell receptor beta chains drawn from one sample of a study of T cell repertoires in cytomegalovirus infection. A single record per CDR3 protein comes from TCRdb applying MiXCR to the reads. In the table there are some 700,000 distinct CDR3 sequences, roughly a third of which are singletons. Sequenced sample: PBMCs. These receptors were taken from a human donor in good health (CMV status not recorded). Some clones in this sample may be carry-over from other donors' samples. Both conserved end residues are part of each CDR3. A D gene is named only where the DNA matches it firmly. Part of the rows lack a size; the others show once, few, many or a class for expanded clones.

size: few
D: NA
V: TRBV28
J: TRBJ1-1
CDR3: CASSPQGPLEAFF
DNA: TGTGCCAGCAGTCCCCAGGGCCCACTCGAAGCTTTCTTT

size: few
D: TRBD2
V: TRBV7-9
J: TRBJ2-3
CDR3: CASSYLAGESTDTQYF
DNA: TGTGCCAGCAGTTATCTAGCGGGAGAAAGCACAGATACGCAGTATTTT

size: few
D: TRBD2
V: TRBV5-5
J: TRBJ2-5
CDR3: CASSYLSGSAETQYF
DNA: TGTGCCAGCAGCTACCTAAGCGGGAGTGCGGAGACCCAGTACTTC

size: once
D: NA
V: TRBV25-1
J: TRBJ2-7
CDR3: CASSATRGDEQYF
DNA: TGTGCCAGCAGTGCAACGAGGGGGGACGAGCAGTACTTC

size: many
D: TRBD2
V: TRBV28
J: TRBJ2-1
CDR3: CASSFFGGRSYNEQFF
DNA: TGTGCCAGCAGTTTTTTCGGCGGGAGATCCTACAATGAGCAGTTCTTC

size: NA
D: NA
V: TRBV7-2
J: TRBJ2-1
CDR3: CASSVSRASYNEQFF
DNA: TGTGCCAGCAGCGTGTCCCGGGCGTCCTACAATGAGCAGTTCTTC

size: NA
D: NA
V: TRBV12-3/TRBV12-4
J: TRBJ2-5
CDR3: CASSLTFKGETQYF
DNA: TGTGCCAGCAGTTTAACCTTCAAAGGGGAGACCCAGTACTTC

size: few
D: NA
V: TRBV18
J: TRBJ1-3
CDR3: CASSPYQQDSGNTIYF
DNA: TGTGCCAGCTCCCCCTACCAACAGGACTCTGGAAACACCATATATTTT

size: NA
D: NA
V: TRBV7-6
J: TRBJ1-5
CDR3: CASSPQAGISNQPQHF
DNA: TGTGCCAGCAGCCCCCAGGCAGGGATTAGCAATCAGCCCCAGCATTTT

size: NA
D: TRBD1
V: TRBV7-2
J: TRBJ1-1
CDR3: CASSVQGAGAFF
DNA: TGTGCCAGCAGCGTACAGGGGGCAGGAGCTTTCTTT